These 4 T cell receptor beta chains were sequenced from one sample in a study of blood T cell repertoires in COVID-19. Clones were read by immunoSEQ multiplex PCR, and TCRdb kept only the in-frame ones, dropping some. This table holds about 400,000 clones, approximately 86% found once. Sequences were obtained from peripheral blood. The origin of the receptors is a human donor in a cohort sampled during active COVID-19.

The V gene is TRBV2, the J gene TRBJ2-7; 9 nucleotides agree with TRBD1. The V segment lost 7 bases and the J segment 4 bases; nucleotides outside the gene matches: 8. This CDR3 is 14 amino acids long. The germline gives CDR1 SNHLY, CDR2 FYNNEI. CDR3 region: CASKPGQGAYEQYF. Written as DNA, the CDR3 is TGTGCCAGCAAACCGGGACAGGGCGCTTACGAGCAGTACTTC.

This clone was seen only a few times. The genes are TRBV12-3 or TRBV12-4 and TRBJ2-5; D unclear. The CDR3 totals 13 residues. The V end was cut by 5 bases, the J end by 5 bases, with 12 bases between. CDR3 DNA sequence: TGTGCCAGCAGTGATGACACTGCGGAGACCCAGTACTTC. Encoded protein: CASSDDTAETQYF.

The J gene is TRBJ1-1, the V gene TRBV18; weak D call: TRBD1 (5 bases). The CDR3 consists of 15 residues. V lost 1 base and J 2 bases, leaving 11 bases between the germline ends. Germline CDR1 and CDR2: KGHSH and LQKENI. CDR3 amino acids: CASSPRTGANTEAFF. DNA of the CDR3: TGTGCCAGCTCACCACGAACAGGAGCAAACACTGAAGCTTTCTTT.

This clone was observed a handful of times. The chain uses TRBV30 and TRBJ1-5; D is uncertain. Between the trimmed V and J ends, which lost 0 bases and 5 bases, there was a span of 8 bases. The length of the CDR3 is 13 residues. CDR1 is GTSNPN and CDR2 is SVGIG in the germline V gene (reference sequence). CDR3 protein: CAWSVKPHQPQHF. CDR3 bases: TGTGCCTGGAGTGTAAAGCCGCATCAGCCCCAGCATTTT.